Included here is one TCR beta chain sequence, with context. This specimen belongs to a study of shared T cell receptors in the human thymus. CDR3 size: 15 residues. Deletions cut 3 bases from V and 6 bases from J, with 18 bases between. CDR1 LNHNV and CDR2 YYDKDF come from the germline V gene (reference sequence). Some clones are missing from TCRdb's copy, which holds only in-frame ones; the method was immunoSEQ multiplex PCR. The sample holds roughly 700,000 clones, around 89% seen once. The sample also formed part of further work on human thymus T cells. That work states: Finnish infants who were healthy and having corrective surgery for congenital heart defects made up the donors. The thymus was resected at corrective cardiac surgery. Use of V and J genes seemed skewed within the thymic and blood repertoires. In unrelated individuals, thymic repertoires overlapped highly, according to related research.

The sequenced sample was thymocytes. The chain is built from TRBV15 and TRBJ2-7; weak D call: TRBD2 (6 bases). The receptor was isolated from a boy under three years old with a congenital heart defect. The CDR3 reads CATSRDRGSVAEQYF. DNA of the CDR3: TGTGCCACCAGCAGGGATCGGGGGAGCGTGGCCGAGCAGTACTTC.